The rows below give T cell receptor beta chains drawn from one sample of a study of Ad26.COV2.S vaccination and SARS-CoV-2 variants. The data were produced by immunoSEQ multiplex PCR, yet TCRdb's version contains in-frame clones alone and is incomplete. The sample lists about 420,000 clones; roughly 88% were seen once. This material consisted of peripheral blood, taken in a trial of Ad26.COV2.S vaccine versus placebo. The receptors originated from a person between 18 and 59 years old who received the Ad26.COV2.S COVID-19 vaccine or a placebo. Both conserved end residues are part of each CDR3.

j_call,v_call,cdr3_aa
TRBJ2-2,TRBV19,CASSISVQGDTGELFF
TRBJ2-4,TRBV6-2/TRBV6-3,CASSYLAEARNIQYF
TRBJ2-5,TRBV6-2/TRBV6-3,CASSASGPGGRTQYF
TRBJ1-1,TRBV4-3,CASSQDKRRQVGAFF
TRBJ1-6,TRBV24-1,CATSDWQGADNSPLHF
TRBJ2-2,TRBV19,CASSPERGNTGELFF
TRBJ2-7,TRBV9,CASNRGGVSSYEQYF
TRBJ1-5,TRBV6-1,CASSEGRGLNQPQHF
TRBJ2-1,TRBV4-1,CASTLSGTGLNEQFF
TRBJ1-4,TRBV13,CASSLGLDEEKLFF
TRBJ1-1,TRBV28,CASTLGQGVGGTEAFF
TRBJ2-7,TRBV6-5,CASSYSGRTYEQYF
TRBJ2-7,TRBV18,CASSPGAHEQYF
TRBJ2-6,TRBV4-1,CASSQDSGTGMSGANVLTF
TRBJ1-1,TRBV18,CASRLTENTEAFF
TRBJ2-7,TRBV19,CASSIGTLNEQYF
TRBJ2-5,TRBV19,CASSIATRLRMETQYF
TRBJ2-7,TRBV19,CASSIVSGGGGYEQYF
TRBJ2-2,TRBV9,CASSVATGGRGGELFF
TRBJ2-2,TRBV19,CASMRTANTGELFF
TRBJ1-2,TRBV28,CASSFNTLRPRVGYGYTF
TRBJ1-1,TRBV28,CASSSERFGLTEAFF
TRBJ2-7,TRBV28,CASTRTPRGRYEQYF
TRBJ1-1,TRBV29-1,CSARRGQNTEAFF
TRBJ2-5,TRBV5-6,CASSLTSGQETQYF
TRBJ2-5,TRBV6-2/TRBV6-3,CASSYKETQYF
TRBJ2-2,TRBV3-1/TRBV3-2,CASSQVRTATGELFF
TRBJ1-2,TRBV2,CASRDRGPGYGYTF
TRBJ2-2,TRBV3-1/TRBV3-2,CASSQERRLAGETNTGELFF
TRBJ1-4,TRBV18,CASSPQQFSGEKLFF
TRBJ1-3,TRBV11-2,CASSLSRGSGNTIYF
TRBJ2-1,TRBV29-1,CSARLDSYNEQFF